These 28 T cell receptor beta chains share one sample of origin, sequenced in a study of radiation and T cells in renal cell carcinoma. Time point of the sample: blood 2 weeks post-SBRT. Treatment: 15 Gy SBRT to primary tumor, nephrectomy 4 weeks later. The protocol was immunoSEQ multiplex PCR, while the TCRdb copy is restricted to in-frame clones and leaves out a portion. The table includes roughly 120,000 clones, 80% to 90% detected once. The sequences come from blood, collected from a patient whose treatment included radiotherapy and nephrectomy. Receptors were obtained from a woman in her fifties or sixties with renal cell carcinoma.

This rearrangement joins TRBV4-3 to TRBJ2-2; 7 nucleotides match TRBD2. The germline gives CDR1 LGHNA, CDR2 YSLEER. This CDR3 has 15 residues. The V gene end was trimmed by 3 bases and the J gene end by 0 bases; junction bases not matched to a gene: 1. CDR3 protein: CASSQGLTNTGELFF. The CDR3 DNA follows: TGCGCCAGCAGCCAGGGACTAACGAACACCGGGGAGCTGTTTTTT.

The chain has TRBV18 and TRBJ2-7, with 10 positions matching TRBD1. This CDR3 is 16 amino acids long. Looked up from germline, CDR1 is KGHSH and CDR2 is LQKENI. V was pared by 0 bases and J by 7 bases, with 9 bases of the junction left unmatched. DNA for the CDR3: TGTGCCAGCTCACCACCGTCGGGACAGGGGACGGGAGAGCAGTACTTC. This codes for CASSPPSGQGTGEQYF.

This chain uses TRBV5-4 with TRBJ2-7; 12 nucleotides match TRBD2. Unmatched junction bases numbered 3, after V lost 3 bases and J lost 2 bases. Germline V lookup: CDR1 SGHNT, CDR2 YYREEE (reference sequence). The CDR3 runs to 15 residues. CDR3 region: CASSSRTSGTYEQYF. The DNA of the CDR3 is TGTGCCAGCAGCTCAAGGACTAGCGGGACCTACGAGCAGTACTTC.

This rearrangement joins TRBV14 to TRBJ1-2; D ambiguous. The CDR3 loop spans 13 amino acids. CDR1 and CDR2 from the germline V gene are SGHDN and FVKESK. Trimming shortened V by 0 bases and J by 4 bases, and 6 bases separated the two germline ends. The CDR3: CASSQDRGYGYTF. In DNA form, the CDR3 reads TGTGCCAGCAGCCAAGACCGAGGCTATGGCTACACCTTC. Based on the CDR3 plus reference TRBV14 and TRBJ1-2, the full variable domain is EAGVTQFPSHSVIEKGQTVTLRCDPISGHDNLYWYRRVMGKEIKFLLHFVKESKQDESGMPNNRFLAERTGGTYSTLKVQPAELEDSGVYFCASSQDRGYGYTFGSGTRLTVV.

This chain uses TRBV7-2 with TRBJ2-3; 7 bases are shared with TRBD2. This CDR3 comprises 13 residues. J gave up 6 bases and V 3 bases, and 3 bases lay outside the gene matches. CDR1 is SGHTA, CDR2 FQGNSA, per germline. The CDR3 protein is CASSFGLGDTQYF. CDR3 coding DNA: TGTGCCAGCAGCTTCGGACTAGGGGATACGCAGTATTTT.

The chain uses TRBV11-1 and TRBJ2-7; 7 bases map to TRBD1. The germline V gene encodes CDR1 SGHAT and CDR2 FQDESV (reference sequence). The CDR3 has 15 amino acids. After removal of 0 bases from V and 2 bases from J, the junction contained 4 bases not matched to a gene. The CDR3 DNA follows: TGTGCCAGCAGCTTAGCCCCGGGACAGCCCTACGAGCAGTACTTC. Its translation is CASSLAPGQPYEQYF. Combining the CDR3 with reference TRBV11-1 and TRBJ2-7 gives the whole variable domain EAEVAQSPRYKITEKSQAVAFWCDPISGHATLYWYRQILGQGPELLVQFQDESVVDDSQLPKDRFSAERLKGVDSTLKIQPAELGDSAMYLCASSLAPGQPYEQYFGPGTRLTVT.

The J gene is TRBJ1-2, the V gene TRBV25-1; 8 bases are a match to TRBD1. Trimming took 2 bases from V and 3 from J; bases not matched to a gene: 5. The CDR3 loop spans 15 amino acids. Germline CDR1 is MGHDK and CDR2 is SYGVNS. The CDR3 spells CASSEPTGADYGYTF. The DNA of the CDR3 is TGTGCCAGCAGTGAACCGACAGGGGCGGACTATGGCTACACCTTC.

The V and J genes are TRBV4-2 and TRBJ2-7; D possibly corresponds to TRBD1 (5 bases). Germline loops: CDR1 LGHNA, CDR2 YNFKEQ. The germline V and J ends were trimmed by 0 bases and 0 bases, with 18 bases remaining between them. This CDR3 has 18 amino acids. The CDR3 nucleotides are TGTGCCAGCAGCCAAGAAGACACGGACGGACACTTCTCCTACGAGCAGTACTTC. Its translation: CASSQEDTDGHFSYEQYF.

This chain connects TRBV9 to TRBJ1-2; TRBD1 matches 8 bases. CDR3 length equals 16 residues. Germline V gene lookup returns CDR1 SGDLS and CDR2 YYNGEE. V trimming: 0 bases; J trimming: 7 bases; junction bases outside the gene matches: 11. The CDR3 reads CASSVGGIGQGFGYTF. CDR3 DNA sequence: TGTGCCAGCAGCGTAGGGGGGATTGGACAGGGCTTTGGCTACACCTTC. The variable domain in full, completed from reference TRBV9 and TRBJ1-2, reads DSGVTQTPKHLITATGQRVTLRCSPRSGDLSVYWYQQSLDQGLQFLIQYYNGEERAKGNILERFSAQQFPDLHSELNLSSLELGDSALYFCASSVGGIGQGFGYTFGSGTRLTVV.

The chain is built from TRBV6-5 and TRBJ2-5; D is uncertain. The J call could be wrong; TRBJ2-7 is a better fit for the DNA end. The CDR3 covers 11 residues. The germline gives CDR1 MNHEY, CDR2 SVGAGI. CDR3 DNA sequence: TGTGCCAGCAGAGCTGACTACGAGCAGTACTTC. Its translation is CASRADYEQYF.

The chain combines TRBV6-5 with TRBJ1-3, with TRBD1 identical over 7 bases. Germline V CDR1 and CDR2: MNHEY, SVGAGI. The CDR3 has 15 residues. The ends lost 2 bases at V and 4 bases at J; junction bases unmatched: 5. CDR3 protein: CASSYDRDSGNTIYF. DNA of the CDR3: TGTGCCAGCAGTTACGACAGGGACTCGGGAAACACCATATATTTT.

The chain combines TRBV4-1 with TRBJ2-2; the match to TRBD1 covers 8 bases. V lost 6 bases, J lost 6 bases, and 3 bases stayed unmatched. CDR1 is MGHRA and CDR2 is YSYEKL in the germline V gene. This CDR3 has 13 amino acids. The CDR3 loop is CASRLQGAGELFF. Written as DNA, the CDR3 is TGCGCCAGCAGACTACAGGGGGCCGGGGAGCTGTTTTTT.

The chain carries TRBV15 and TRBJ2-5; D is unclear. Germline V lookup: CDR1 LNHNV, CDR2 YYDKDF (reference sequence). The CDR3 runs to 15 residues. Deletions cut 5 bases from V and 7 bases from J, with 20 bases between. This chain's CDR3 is CATSSRRTDPRTQYF. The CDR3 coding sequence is TGTGCCACCAGCTCAAGGCGGACGGATCCGAGGACCCAGTACTTC.

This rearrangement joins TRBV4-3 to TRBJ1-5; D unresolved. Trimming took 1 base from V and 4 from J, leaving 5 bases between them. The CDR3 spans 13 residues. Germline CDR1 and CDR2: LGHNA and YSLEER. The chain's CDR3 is CASSQGRNQPQHF. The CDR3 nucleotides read TGCGCCAGCAGCCAAGGGCGAAATCAGCCCCAGCATTTT.

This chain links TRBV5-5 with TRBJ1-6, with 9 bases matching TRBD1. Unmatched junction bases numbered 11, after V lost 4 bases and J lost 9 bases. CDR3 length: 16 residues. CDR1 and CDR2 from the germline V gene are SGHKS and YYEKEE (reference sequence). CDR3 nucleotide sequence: TGTGCCAGCAGCGCCCGGACAGGGGTAAATGTTTCACCCCTCCACTTT. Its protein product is CASSARTGVNVSPLHF.

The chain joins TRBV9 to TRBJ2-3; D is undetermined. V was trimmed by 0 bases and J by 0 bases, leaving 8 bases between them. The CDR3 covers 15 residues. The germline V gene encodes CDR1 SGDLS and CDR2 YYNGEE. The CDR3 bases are TGTGCCAGCAGCGTAGGCGTAGCTAGCACAGATACGCAGTATTTT. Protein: CASSVGVASTDTQYF.

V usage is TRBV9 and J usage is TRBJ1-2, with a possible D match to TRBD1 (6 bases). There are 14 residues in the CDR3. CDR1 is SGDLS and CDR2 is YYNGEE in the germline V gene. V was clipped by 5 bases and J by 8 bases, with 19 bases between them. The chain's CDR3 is CASSPDRPAGGYTF. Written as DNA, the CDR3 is TGTGCCAGCAGTCCCGACAGGCCCGCGGGAGGCTACACCTTC.

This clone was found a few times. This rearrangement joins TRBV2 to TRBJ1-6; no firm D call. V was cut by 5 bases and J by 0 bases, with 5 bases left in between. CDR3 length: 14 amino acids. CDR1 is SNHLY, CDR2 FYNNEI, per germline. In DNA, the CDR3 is TGTGCCAGCAGTCTCAGCTCCTATAATTCACCCCTCCACTTT. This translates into CASSLSSYNSPLHF.

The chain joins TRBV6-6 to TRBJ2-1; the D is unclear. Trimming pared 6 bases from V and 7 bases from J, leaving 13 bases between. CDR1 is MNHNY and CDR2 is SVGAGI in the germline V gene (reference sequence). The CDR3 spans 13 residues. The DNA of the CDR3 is TGTGCCAGCAGCCCCCTCTTCTCGAATGAGCAGTTCTTC. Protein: CASSPLFSNEQFF.

CDR3 DNA: TGTGCCATCAGTGCTATAAGCGGGAGCACAGATACGCAGTATTTT. It yields the protein CAISAISGSTDTQYF. J is TRBJ2-3 and V is TRBV10-3; maybe TRBD2 (6 bases). CDR1 and CDR2 from the germline V gene are ENHRY and SYGVKD. This CDR3 contains 15 residues. Trimming removed 4 bases from V and 0 bases from J, with 11 bases in between.

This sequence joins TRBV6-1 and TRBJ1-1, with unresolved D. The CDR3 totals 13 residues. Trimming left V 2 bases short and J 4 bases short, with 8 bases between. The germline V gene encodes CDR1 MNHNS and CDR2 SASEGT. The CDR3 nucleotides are TGTGCCAGCAGTGAATTTCTACGCACTGAAGCTTTCTTT. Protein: CASSEFLRTEAFF.

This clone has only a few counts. The CDR3 sequence is CASSLDPGGGDLNQPQHF. The CDR3 DNA follows: TGCGCCAGCAGCTTGGATCCGGGTGGAGGGGACCTCAATCAGCCCCAGCATTTT. The chain combines TRBV5-1 with TRBJ1-5; tentative D call: TRBD1 (5 bases). The CDR3 length is 18 residues. CDR1 is SGHRS and CDR2 is YFSETQ in the germline V gene. The V end lost 0 bases, the J end lost 3 bases, and 19 bases lay between the germline ends.

CDR3 sequence reads: CASSRRTSGSNEQFF. In DNA, the CDR3 is TGTGCCAGCAGCCGTAGGACTAGCGGGAGCAATGAGCAGTTCTTC. The chain employs TRBV6-5 and TRBJ2-1; 13 bases match TRBD2. Losses at the gene ends were 6 bases for V and 6 bases for J; bases not matched to a gene: 5. Germline values: CDR1 MNHEY, CDR2 SVGAGI. This CDR3 spans 15 amino acids.

The CDR3 nucleotides read TGTGCCTGGAGTGCCGGGACACTCGATGAAGCTTTCTTT. It translates to CAWSAGTLDEAFF. This sequence joins TRBV30 and TRBJ1-1; TRBD1 is a possible D gene (6 bases). Per the germline V gene, CDR1 is GTSNPN and CDR2 is SVGIG (reference sequence). The CDR3 is made up of 13 amino acids. Trimming cost V 1 base and J 7 bases, with 13 bases left between them.

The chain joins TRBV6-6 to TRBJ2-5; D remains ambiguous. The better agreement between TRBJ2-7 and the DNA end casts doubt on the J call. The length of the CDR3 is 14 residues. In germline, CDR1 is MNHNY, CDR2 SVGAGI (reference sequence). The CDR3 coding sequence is TGTGCCAGCAGTTACTCCTTCCCCTCCTACGAGCAGTACTTC. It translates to CASSYSFPSYEQYF.

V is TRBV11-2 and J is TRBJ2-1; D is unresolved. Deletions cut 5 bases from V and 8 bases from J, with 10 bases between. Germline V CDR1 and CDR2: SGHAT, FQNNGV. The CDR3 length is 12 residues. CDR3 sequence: CASSADSYEQFF. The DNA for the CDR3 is TGTGCCAGCAGCGCAGACTCTTATGAGCAGTTCTTC.

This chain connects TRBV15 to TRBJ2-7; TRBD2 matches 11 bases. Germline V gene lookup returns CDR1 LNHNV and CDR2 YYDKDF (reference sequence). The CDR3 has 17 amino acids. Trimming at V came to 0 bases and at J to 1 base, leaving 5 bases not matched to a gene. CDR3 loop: CATSRDVVAGGSYEQYF. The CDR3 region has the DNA TGTGCCACCAGCAGAGACGTCGTAGCGGGAGGGTCCTACGAGCAGTACTTC.

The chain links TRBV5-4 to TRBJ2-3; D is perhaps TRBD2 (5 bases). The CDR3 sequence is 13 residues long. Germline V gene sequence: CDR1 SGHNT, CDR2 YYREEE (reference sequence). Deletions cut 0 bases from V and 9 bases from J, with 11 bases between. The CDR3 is CASSLGGSRTQYF. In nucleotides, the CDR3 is TGTGCCAGCAGCTTGGGAGGGTCCAGAACGCAGTATTTT.